The clone carrying this TCR beta chain has at least ten counts. It was with a sample-barcoded 5' primer and a J-beta primer mix that a second PCR of roughly 7 to 12 cycles was run. One entry per CDR3 protein, called by TCRdb with MiXCR from the 5' RACE reads. The repertoire holds 650,000 to 700,000 distinct CDR3 sequences, with roughly 32% as singletons. These data originate in a study of blood T cells in healthy people across ages. Germline V CDR1 and CDR2: MGHRA, YSYEKL. V shed 4 bases and J shed 6 bases, with 13 bases lying between them. This CDR3 comprises 13 residues. Sample: blood. This receptor was identified in a woman aged 80 or over in good health. This rearrangement joins TRBV4-1 to TRBJ2-7; D perhaps matches TRBD1 (5 bases). For the CDR3, the DNA is TGCGCCAGCAGCCTTATTCAGGGATCCGAGCAGTACTTC. Translation: CASSLIQGSEQYF.